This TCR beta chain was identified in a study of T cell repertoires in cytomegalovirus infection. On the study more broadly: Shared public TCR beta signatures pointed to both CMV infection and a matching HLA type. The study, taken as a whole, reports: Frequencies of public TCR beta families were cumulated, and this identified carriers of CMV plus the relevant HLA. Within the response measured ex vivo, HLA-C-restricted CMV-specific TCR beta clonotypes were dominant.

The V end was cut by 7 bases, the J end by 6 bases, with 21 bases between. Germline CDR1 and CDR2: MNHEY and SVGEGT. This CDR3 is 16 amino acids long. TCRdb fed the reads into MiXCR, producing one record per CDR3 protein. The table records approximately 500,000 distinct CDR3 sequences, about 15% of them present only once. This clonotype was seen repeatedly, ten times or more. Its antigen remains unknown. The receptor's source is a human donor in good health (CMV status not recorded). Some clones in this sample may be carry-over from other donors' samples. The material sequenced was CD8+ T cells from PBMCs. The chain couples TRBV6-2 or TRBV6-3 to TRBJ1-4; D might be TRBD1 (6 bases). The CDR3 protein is CASTIPRGGRDEKLFF. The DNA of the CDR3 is TGTGCCAGCACCATACCCCGTGGGGGGCGAGATGAAAAACTGTTTTTT.